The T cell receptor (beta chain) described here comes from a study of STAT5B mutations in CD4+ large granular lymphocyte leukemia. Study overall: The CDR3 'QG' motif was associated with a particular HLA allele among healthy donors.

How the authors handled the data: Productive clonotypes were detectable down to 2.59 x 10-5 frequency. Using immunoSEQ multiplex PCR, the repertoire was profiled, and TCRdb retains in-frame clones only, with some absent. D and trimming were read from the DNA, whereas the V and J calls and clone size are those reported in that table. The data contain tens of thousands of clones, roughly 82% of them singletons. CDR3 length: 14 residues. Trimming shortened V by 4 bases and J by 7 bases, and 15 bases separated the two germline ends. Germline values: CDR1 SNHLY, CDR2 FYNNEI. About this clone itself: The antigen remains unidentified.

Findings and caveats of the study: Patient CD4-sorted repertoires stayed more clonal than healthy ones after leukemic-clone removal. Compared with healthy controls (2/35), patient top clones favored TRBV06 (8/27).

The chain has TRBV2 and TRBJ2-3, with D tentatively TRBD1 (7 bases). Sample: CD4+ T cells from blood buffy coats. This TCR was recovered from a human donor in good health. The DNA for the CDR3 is TGTGCCAGCAGTGTTCGCCAGGGGGGACATACGCAGTATTTT. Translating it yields CASSVRQGGHTQYF. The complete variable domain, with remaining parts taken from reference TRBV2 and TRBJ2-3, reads EPEVTQTPSHQVTQMGQEVILRCVPISNHLYFYWYRQILGQKVEFLVSFYNNEISEKSEIFDDQFSVERPDGSNFTLKIRSTKLEDSAMYFCASSVRQGGHTQYFGPGTRLTVL.